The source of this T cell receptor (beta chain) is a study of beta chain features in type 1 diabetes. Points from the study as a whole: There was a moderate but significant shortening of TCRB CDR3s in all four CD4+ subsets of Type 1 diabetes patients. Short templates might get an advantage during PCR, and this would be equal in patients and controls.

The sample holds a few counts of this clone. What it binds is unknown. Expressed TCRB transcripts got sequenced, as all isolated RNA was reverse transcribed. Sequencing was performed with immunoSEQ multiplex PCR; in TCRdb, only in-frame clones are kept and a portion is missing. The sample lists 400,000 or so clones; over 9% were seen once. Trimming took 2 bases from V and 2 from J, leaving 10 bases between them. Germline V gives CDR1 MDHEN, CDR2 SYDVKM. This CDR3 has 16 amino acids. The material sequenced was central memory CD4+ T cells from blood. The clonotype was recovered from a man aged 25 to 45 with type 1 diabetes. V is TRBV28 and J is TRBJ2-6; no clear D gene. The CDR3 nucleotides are TGTGCCAGCAGTTTAGCTGGCCCTACTGGGGCCAACGTCCTGACTTTC. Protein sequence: CASSLAGPTGANVLTF.